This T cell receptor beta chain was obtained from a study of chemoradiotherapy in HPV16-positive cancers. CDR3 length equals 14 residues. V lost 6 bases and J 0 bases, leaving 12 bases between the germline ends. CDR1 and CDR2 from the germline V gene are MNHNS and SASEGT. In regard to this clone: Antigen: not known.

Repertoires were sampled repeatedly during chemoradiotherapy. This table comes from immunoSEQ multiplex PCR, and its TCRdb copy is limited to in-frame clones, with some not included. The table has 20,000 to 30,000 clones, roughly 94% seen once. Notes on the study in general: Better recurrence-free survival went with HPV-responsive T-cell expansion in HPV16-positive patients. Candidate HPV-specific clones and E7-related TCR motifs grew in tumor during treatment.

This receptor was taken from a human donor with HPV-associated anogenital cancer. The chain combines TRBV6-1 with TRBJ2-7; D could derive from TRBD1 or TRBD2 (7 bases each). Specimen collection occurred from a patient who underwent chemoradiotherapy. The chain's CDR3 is CASRREGASYEQYF. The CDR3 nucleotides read TGTGCCAGCAGGAGGGAGGGGGCCTCCTACGAGCAGTACTTC.